This TCR beta chain was observed in a study of cytomegalovirus exposure and HLA in healthy donors. Study outcomes and limitations: Researchers counted 150 to 200 TCR beta chains as cytomegalovirus-associated. Within an earlier analysis, most TCR beta V segments proved productive either about 87% or about 30% of the time.

With 60 Vbeta and 13 Jbeta primers, the PCR was carried out. TCRdb's copy holds only in-frame clones and misses some; the assay was immunoSEQ multiplex PCR. Reported are over 90,000 clones; the ten largest clones contain about 3%. In regard to this clone: Its specificity is unknown.

This TCR came from a middle-aged man in good health and CMV-seronegative. Sequences were obtained from PBMCs.

CDR3 protein: CASTAGQGAYF. The CDR3 bases are TGTGCCAGCACCGCTGGACAGGGAGCGTATTTT. This chain links TRBV25-1 with TRBJ2-3, with TRBD1 matching 8 bases. The CDR3 spans 11 residues. The germline gives CDR1 MGHDK, CDR2 SYGVNS. With 7 bases clipped from V and 14 bases from J, the junction kept 8 bases outside the gene matches.